Listed below are T cell receptor beta chains from one sample, sequenced in a study of blood T cell repertoires in COVID-19. Clones were sequenced by immunoSEQ multiplex PCR, and TCRdb holds only the in-frame ones, with some missing. The sample has fewer than 150,000 clones, roughly four fifths seen once; the top ten hold approximately 11%. The sequencing sample was made of peripheral blood. The source of these receptors is a human donor in a cohort sampled during active COVID-19. Each CDR3 is given with its conserved first and last residue. Fields, in order: clone size, V gene, J gene, D gene, CDR3 protein, CDR3 DNA. D genes are given only for firm matches. Rows may omit the clone size; those that give it use once, few, many or a size class.

size: .; V: TRBV7-9; J: TRBJ1-1; D: TRBD1; CDR3: CASSLRTGGGGGTEAFF; DNA: TGTGCCAGCAGCCTTAGGACAGGGGGCGGCGGAGGCACTGAAGCTTTCTTT
size: .; V: TRBV1; J: TRBJ2-1; D: .; CDR3: CTSSQAEGGPHNEQFF; DNA: TGCACCAGCAGCCAAGCTGAGGGGGGGCCCCACAATGAGCAGTTCTTC
size: .; V: TRBV9; J: TRBJ1-1; D: .; CDR3: CASSVPPAEAFF; DNA: TGTGCCAGCAGCGTACCTCCGGCTGAAGCTTTCTTT
size: .; V: TRBV2; J: TRBJ2-1; D: TRBD1; CDR3: CASSWTGGKGSEQFF; DNA: TGTGCCAGCAGTTGGACAGGGGGGAAAGGGAGTGAGCAGTTCTTC
size: .; V: TRBV10-3; J: TRBJ1-2; D: .; CDR3: CAISPVELAFYGYTF; DNA: TGTGCCATCAGCCCTGTGGAGTTAGCTTTCTATGGCTACACCTTC
size: many; V: TRBV7-9; J: TRBJ1-1; D: .; CDR3: CASSLGSAEAFF; DNA: TGTGCCAGCAGCTTAGGGAGCGCTGAAGCTTTCTTT
size: .; V: TRBV28; J: TRBJ2-1; D: .; CDR3: CASGGFSYNEQFF; DNA: TGTGCCAGCGGGGGCTTCTCCTACAATGAGCAGTTCTTC
size: .; V: TRBV5-1; J: TRBJ2-2; D: .; CDR3: CASSLTGPTGELFF; DNA: TGCGCCAGCAGCTTGACAGGACCTACCGGGGAGCTGTTTTTT
size: .; V: TRBV11-2; J: TRBJ2-7; D: TRBD2; CDR3: CASSGTSGGRYEQYF; DNA: TGTGCCAGCAGCGGAACTAGCGGGGGGCGCTACGAGCAGTACTTC
size: .; V: TRBV15; J: TRBJ1-2; D: TRBD1; CDR3: CATSRPTTGANYGYTF; DNA: TGTGCCACCAGCAGACCTACGACAGGGGCCAACTATGGCTACACCTTC
size: .; V: TRBV7-2; J: TRBJ1-1; D: .; CDR3: CASSPVNTEAFF; DNA: TGTGCCAGCAGCCCAGTCAACACTGAAGCTTTCTTT
size: .; V: TRBV19; J: TRBJ1-4; D: .; CDR3: CASSIGSGVTNEKLFF; DNA: TGTGCCAGTAGTATAGGTTCAGGCGTAACTAATGAAAAACTGTTTTTT
size: once; V: TRBV15; J: TRBJ2-1; D: .; CDR3: CATSRVGRYGEQFF; DNA: TGTGCCACCAGCAGAGTGGGGCGGTATGGTGAGCAGTTCTTC
size: .; V: TRBV6-5; J: TRBJ2-3; D: .; CDR3: CASCSRGTDTQYF; DNA: TGTGCCAGCTGTTCCAGGGGCACAGATACGCAGTATTTT
size: .; V: TRBV10-3; J: TRBJ1-6; D: TRBD1; CDR3: CAISSPGQGSSPLHF; DNA: TGTGCCATCAGCTCACCGGGACAGGGGAGTTCACCCCTCCACTTT
size: .; V: TRBV6-2/TRBV6-3; J: TRBJ2-5; D: TRBD2; CDR3: CASSYGAGVPGYF; DNA: TGTGCCAGCAGTTACGGGGCGGGGGTCCCAGGGTACTTC
size: .; V: TRBV6-6; J: TRBJ2-3; D: TRBD1; CDR3: CASSYRQGKDTQYF; DNA: TGTGCCAGCAGTTATAGACAGGGAAAGGATACGCAGTATTTT
size: .; V: TRBV19; J: TRBJ2-5; D: .; CDR3: CASSIRQGQETQYF; DNA: TGTGCCAGTAGTATCCGGCAGGGCCAAGAGACCCAGTACTTC
size: .; V: TRBV12-3/TRBV12-4; J: TRBJ2-3; D: .; CDR3: CASSPQGDTQYF; DNA: TGTGCCAGCAGTCCGCAGGGGGATACGCAGTATTTT
size: .; V: TRBV5-1; J: TRBJ1-2; D: .; CDR3: CASSPARRDYGYTF; DNA: TGCGCCAGCAGCCCGGCGCGGAGGGACTATGGCTACACCTTC
size: .; V: TRBV4-2; J: TRBJ2-2; D: .; CDR3: CASSQEIGGAENTGELFF; DNA: TGTGCCAGCAGCCAAGAGATAGGCGGGGCCGAGAACACCGGGGAGCTGTTTTTT
size: .; V: TRBV7-9; J: TRBJ2-7; D: .; CDR3: CASSTSGEHPYEQYF; DNA: TGTGCCAGCAGCACCTCAGGGGAACATCCCTACGAGCAGTACTTC
size: .; V: TRBV6-1; J: TRBJ1-2; D: .; CDR3: CASSEAGRVSSYGYTF; DNA: TGTGCCAGCAGTGAAGCGGGGAGGGTGTCGAGCTATGGCTACACCTTC
size: .; V: TRBV6-1; J: TRBJ1-6; D: .; CDR3: CASSESRNSPLHF; DNA: TGTGCCAGCAGTGAATCTCGGAATTCACCCCTCCACTTT
size: .; V: TRBV11-2; J: TRBJ1-1; D: .; CDR3: CASSLERSAEAFF; DNA: TGTGCCAGCAGCTTAGAGAGGTCAGCTGAAGCTTTCTTT
size: .; V: TRBV11-2; J: TRBJ2-1; D: TRBD1; CDR3: CASSGTGSLNEQFF; DNA: TGTGCCAGCTCCGGGACAGGTTCCCTCAATGAGCAGTTCTTC
size: few; V: TRBV3-1/TRBV3-2; J: TRBJ1-4; D: TRBD1; CDR3: CASGRQGVQTNEKLFF; DNA: TGTGCCAGCGGACGACAGGGAGTCCAGACTAATGAAAAACTGTTTTTT
size: .; V: TRBV6-2/TRBV6-3; J: TRBJ2-7; D: .; CDR3: CASSYGGAGSWVEQYF; DNA: TGTGCCAGCAGTTACGGCGGGGCAGGGTCCTGGGTCGAGCAGTACTTC
size: .; V: TRBV18; J: TRBJ2-7; D: .; CDR3: CASSPGQNPYEQYF; DNA: TGTGCCAGCTCACCTGGACAGAACCCCTACGAGCAGTACTTC
size: .; V: TRBV6-6; J: TRBJ1-5; D: .; CDR3: CASSPLQRQPQHF; DNA: TGTGCCAGCAGTCCCCTCCAGAGGCAGCCCCAGCATTTT
size: .; V: TRBV6-1; J: TRBJ1-4; D: .; CDR3: CASSEALREKLFF; DNA: TGTGCCAGCAGTGAAGCTCTTCGTGAAAAACTGTTTTTT
size: .; V: TRBV25-1; J: TRBJ2-2; D: .; CDR3: CASSALEHTGELFF; DNA: TGTGCCAGCAGTGCTCTAGAGCACACCGGGGAGCTGTTTTTT
size: few; V: TRBV7-8; J: TRBJ2-3; D: TRBD2; CDR3: CASSPFGGVGTDTQYF; DNA: TGTGCCAGCAGCCCTTTCGGGGGGGTTGGCACAGATACGCAGTATTTT
size: .; V: TRBV7-9; J: TRBJ2-7; D: TRBD1; CDR3: CASSLAGQATYEQYF; DNA: TGTGCCAGCAGCTTAGCCGGACAGGCGACCTACGAGCAGTACTTC
size: .; V: TRBV7-9; J: TRBJ2-2; D: TRBD1; CDR3: CASSSRNPGQGNRELFF; DNA: TGTGCCAGCAGCTCGCGGAACCCGGGACAGGGTAACAGGGAGCTGTTTTTT
size: .; V: TRBV12-3/TRBV12-4; J: TRBJ1-2; D: TRBD1; CDR3: CASSTGQGRGYTF; DNA: TGTGCCAGCAGCACTGGACAGGGTAGAGGCTACACCTTC
size: .; V: TRBV12-3/TRBV12-4; J: TRBJ1-1; D: .; CDR3: CASSLGDTSTFF; DNA: TGTGCCAGCAGTTTAGGGGACACCTCGACTTTCTTT
size: .; V: TRBV9; J: TRBJ1-1; D: .; CDR3: CASSVSESGVENTEAFF; DNA: TGTGCCAGCAGCGTATCGGAGTCAGGGGTAGAGAACACTGAAGCTTTCTTT
size: .; V: TRBV3-1/TRBV3-2; J: TRBJ1-2; D: TRBD1; CDR3: CASSHPVGIGQGGYGYTF; DNA: TGTGCCAGCAGCCACCCCGTGGGCATAGGACAGGGAGGCTATGGCTACACCTTC
size: once; V: TRBV7-9; J: TRBJ1-5; D: TRBD1; CDR3: CASSPGQGYQPQHF; DNA: TGTGCCAGCAGCCCAGGACAGGGATACCAGCCCCAGCATTTT
size: .; V: TRBV5-8; J: TRBJ1-1; D: .; CDR3: CASSPMTEPNTEAFF; DNA: TGTGCCAGCAGCCCGATGACAGAGCCGAACACTGAAGCTTTCTTT
size: .; V: TRBV19; J: TRBJ1-6; D: TRBD1; CDR3: CASSTSGGSYNSPLHF; DNA: TGTGCCAGTAGTACTTCAGGGGGCTCCTATAATTCACCCCTCCACTTT
size: .; V: TRBV6-5; J: TRBJ2-7; D: TRBD2; CDR3: CASSRGGTDYEQYF; DNA: TGTGCCAGCAGCCGGGGGGGCACCGACTACGAGCAGTACTTC
size: .; V: TRBV14; J: TRBJ1-1; D: .; CDR3: CASSQDYRQEAFF; DNA: TGTGCCAGCAGCCAAGATTATCGACAGGAAGCTTTCTTT
size: .; V: TRBV10-3; J: TRBJ2-5; D: TRBD2; CDR3: CAISGGLADQETQYF; DNA: TGTGCCATCAGTGGGGGACTAGCGGACCAAGAGACCCAGTACTTC
size: .; V: TRBV18; J: TRBJ1-6; D: .; CDR3: CASWAGDNSPLHF; DNA: TGTGCCAGCTGGGCAGGGGATAATTCACCCCTCCACTTT
size: .; V: TRBV5-6; J: TRBJ1-1; D: .; CDR3: CASSRRDFGRPAFF; DNA: TGTGCCAGCAGCAGGCGGGATTTTGGGCGTCCAGCTTTCTTT
size: .; V: TRBV2; J: TRBJ2-7; D: .; CDR3: CASSPVPGASREQYF; DNA: TGTGCCAGCAGTCCTGTCCCAGGGGCCAGTCGCGAGCAGTACTTC
size: .; V: TRBV3-1/TRBV3-2; J: TRBJ2-2; D: TRBD1; CDR3: CASSHGHRGRAGELFF; DNA: TGTGCCAGCAGCCATGGGCACAGGGGAAGGGCCGGGGAGCTGTTTTTT
size: .; V: TRBV2; J: TRBJ2-5; D: TRBD1; CDR3: CASSADRGQGETQYF; DNA: TGTGCCAGCAGTGCGGACAGGGGGCAGGGGGAGACCCAGTACTTC
size: once; V: TRBV7-2; J: TRBJ1-4; D: .; CDR3: CASRGRGSEKLFF; DNA: TGTGCCAGCAGGGGCAGGGGTAGTGAAAAACTGTTTTTT
size: .; V: TRBV19; J: TRBJ2-2; D: .; CDR3: CASRISGGGELFF; DNA: TGTGCCAGTAGGATCTCCGGAGGCGGGGAGCTGTTTTTT
size: .; V: TRBV5-1; J: TRBJ1-1; D: TRBD1; CDR3: CASSLNRGRNTEAFF; DNA: TGCGCCAGCAGCTTGAACAGGGGGCGGAACACTGAAGCTTTCTTT
size: .; V: TRBV7-9; J: TRBJ2-3; D: .; CDR3: CASRGWAESTDTQYF; DNA: TGTGCCAGCAGAGGTTGGGCCGAAAGCACAGATACGCAGTATTTT
size: few; V: TRBV24-1; J: TRBJ2-1; D: TRBD2; CDR3: CATSDGLAGYNEQFF; DNA: TGTGCCACCAGTGATGGACTAGCGGGTTACAATGAGCAGTTCTTC
size: .; V: TRBV5-1; J: TRBJ1-1; D: .; CDR3: CASSLAQTQNTEAFF; DNA: TGCGCCAGCAGCTTGGCACAGACCCAGAACACTGAAGCTTTCTTT
size: .; V: TRBV7-8; J: TRBJ2-7; D: .; CDR3: CASSLESVGASSYEQYF; DNA: TGTGCCAGCAGCTTAGAGTCTGTGGGGGCGAGCTCCTACGAGCAGTACTTC
size: .; V: TRBV19; J: TRBJ2-3; D: TRBD1; CDR3: CASSRGTGATDTQYF; DNA: TGTGCCAGTAGTAGGGGGACAGGGGCCACAGATACGCAGTATTTT